This T cell receptor (beta chain) comes out of a study of cytomegalovirus exposure and HLA in healthy donors. Study overall: Earlier work reported 117 million unique TCR beta sequences from 180 million or so T cells. Study conclusions and caveats: DRB1 had the most TCR associations and HLA-C the fewest, a later analysis found, with rates varying by HLA locus. A later analysis associated 15,000 to 20,000 TCR beta sequences with HLA alleles at a 0.05 false discovery rate.

60 Vbeta and 13 Jbeta primers were used in PCR. TCRdb's copy holds only in-frame clones and misses some; the assay was immunoSEQ multiplex PCR. The sample carries about 140,000 clones, approximately 86% recorded once. V trimming: 6 bases; J trimming: 4 bases; junction bases outside the gene matches: 17. The germline V gene encodes CDR1 SQVTM and CDR2 ANQGSEA. This CDR3 comprises 18 residues. As regards this clone: Antigen unknown.

This clonotype was obtained from a woman in her thirties or forties in good health and CMV-seronegative. The sequenced sample was PBMCs. The chain carries TRBV29-1 and TRBJ2-1; 11 nucleotides align to TRBD2. DNA for the CDR3: TGCAGCGTGGGGCCAGGAATGGGACTAGCGGACCTGTACAATGAGCAGTTCTTC. Amino acids: CSVGPGMGLADLYNEQFF.